Detailed here is one T cell receptor (beta chain). Antigen specificity is unknown. The CDR3 consists of 11 residues. The ends were cut back, 4 bases at V and 2 bases at J, with 3 bases in the middle. In germline, CDR1 is SGHRS, CDR2 YFSETQ. This specimen comes from a study of long-term antiretroviral therapy in people with HIV. General observations from the study: Even long-term ART left TRB diversity below transplant donor controls, despite gains.

Everyone in the study who had HIV was treated in the United States. immunoSEQ v3.0 was run at survey level. Using immunoSEQ multiplex PCR, the repertoire was profiled, and TCRdb retains in-frame clones only, with some absent. The table includes fewer than 25,000 clones, about 90% detected once. This sequence originates from a woman between 50 and 59 years old with HIV. This specimen consisted of unsorted PBMCs, obtained approximately 2.5 years after starting antiretroviral therapy. This chain joins TRBV5-1 and TRBJ2-5; D is unresolved. The DNA for the CDR3 is TGCGCCAGCAGCCTTCAAGAGACCCAGTACTTC. This codes for CASSLQETQYF.